This is a list of T cell receptor beta chains from one sample in a study of cytomegalovirus exposure and HLA in healthy donors. Sequenced by immunoSEQ multiplex PCR; TCRdb stores in-frame clones only, minus some. The sample shows 100,000 or so clones, about 85% of them seen only once. What was sequenced was PBMCs. These receptors all stem from a young woman in good health and CMV-seropositive. CDR3s include the opening cysteine and the closing phenylalanine or tryptophan. The D gene is left open where the match is weak. Clone size is stated in some rows and not others, as once, few, many or a class when expanded.

clone_size	cdr3_length	j_call	v_call	d_call	cdr3_aa	cdr3_nt
-	17	TRBJ1-1	TRBV9	TRBD1	CASSGDRGRSGTEEAFF	TGTGCCAGCAGCGGGGACAGGGGGCGATCAGGAACAGAGGAAGCTTTCTTT
-	16	TRBJ1-3	TRBV11-2	-	CASSLVGPGRGNTIYF	TGTGCCAGCAGCCTAGTGGGCCCCGGAAGAGGAAACACCATATATTTT
-	13	TRBJ2-1	TRBV29-1	TRBD1	CSVEGDRVNEQFF	TGCAGCGTTGAGGGGGACAGGGTTAATGAGCAGTTCTTC
-	11	TRBJ1-1	TRBV10-2	-	CASSGGAEAFF	TGCGCCAGCAGTGGGGGGGCTGAAGCTTTCTTT
-	16	TRBJ2-1	TRBV7-2	TRBD2	CASSIIAGGQDNEQFF	TGTGCCAGCAGCATTATAGCGGGAGGGCAGGACAATGAGCAGTTCTTC
-	15	TRBJ1-2	TRBV28	-	CASSSTTHTASGYTF	TGTGCCAGCAGTTCGACGACACACACGGCATCAGGCTACACCTTC
-	16	TRBJ1-3	TRBV6-6	-	CASRLRDLSSGNTIYF	TGTGCCAGCAGACTGAGGGATCTCAGCTCTGGAAACACCATATATTTT
-	12	TRBJ2-7	TRBV6-1	TRBD1	CASGDSIYEQYF	TGTGCCAGCGGGGACAGCATTTACGAGCAGTACTTC
-	12	TRBJ2-5	TRBV2	-	CAARGGTETQYF	TGTGCCGCGAGGGGCGGGACGGAGACCCAGTACTTC
-	15	TRBJ1-6	TRBV7-3	TRBD1	CASSLLGQGQSPLHF	TGTGCCAGCAGCTTATTGGGACAGGGTCAATCACCCCTCCACTTT
-	16	TRBJ1-1	TRBV18	TRBD1	CASSPTVTGGGTEAFF	TGTGCCAGCTCACCAACAGTAACAGGGGGCGGCACTGAAGCTTTCTTT
-	15	TRBJ1-5	TRBV19	-	CASNLQGYSNQPQHF	TGTGCCAGTAATCTACAGGGTTATAGCAATCAGCCCCAGCATTTT
-	19	TRBJ2-1	TRBV30	TRBD1	CAWSFFRPGTGFMVYEQFF	TGTGCCTGGAGTTTTTTTAGGCCCGGGACAGGGTTCATGGTCTATGAGCAGTTCTTC
few	15	TRBJ2-2	TRBV4-1	-	CASSQGPRLTGELFF	TGCGCCAGCAGCCAAGGTCCTAGACTCACCGGGGAGCTGTTTTTT
-	15	TRBJ2-3	TRBV28	-	CASSLVYFYPDTQYF	TGTGCCAGCAGTTTAGTCTATTTTTACCCAGATACGCAGTATTTT
-	11	TRBJ1-2	TRBV5-1	-	CASSRGYGYTF	TGCGCCAGCAGCAGGGGCTATGGCTACACCTTC